A single sample is the source of the 18 T cell receptor beta chains below, sequenced in a study of blood T cell repertoires in COVID-19. Sequenced by immunoSEQ multiplex PCR; TCRdb stores in-frame clones only, minus some. This sample has roughly 68,000 clones, with around 90% found just once. The sequencing sample was made of peripheral blood. The source is a man between 40 and 49 years old with COVID-19, enrolled during active disease.

CDR3 nucleotides: TGTGCCAGCAGACCCCGACAGGGGGCAATTAATGAGCAGTTCTTC. Amino acid sequence: CASRPRQGAINEQFF. The chain links TRBV6-5 to TRBJ2-1; 10 bases agree with TRBD1. Trimming cost V 6 bases and J 7 bases; bases outside gene matches: 9. The germline V gene has CDR1 MNHEY and CDR2 SVGAGI. The CDR3 spans 15 residues.

The chain joins TRBV7-9 to TRBJ2-3, with unresolved D. The CDR3 covers 16 residues. Trimming removed 1 base at V and 1 base at J, with 12 bases between. From germline, CDR1 is SEHNR and CDR2 FQNEAQ (reference sequence). The DNA of the CDR3 is TGTGCCAGCAGCTTAGTTCAGTACACCGGCACAGATACGCAGTATTTT. This sequence encodes CASSLVQYTGTDTQYF.

The V and J genes are TRBV15 and TRBJ2-7, with TRBD1 identical over 7 bases. Germline V gene lookup returns CDR1 LNHNV and CDR2 YYDKDF (reference sequence). The length of the CDR3 is 14 residues. V shed 0 bases and J 4 bases; nucleotides not matched to a gene: 3. As DNA, the CDR3 is TGTGCCACCAGCAGAGAAGGGGGCAGTTACGAGCAGTACTTC. Its protein product is CATSREGGSYEQYF.

The chain combines TRBV2 with TRBJ2-7, with D hard to call. CDR3 length: 12 amino acids. Germline V gives CDR1 SNHLY, CDR2 FYNNEI. The V end was cut by 8 bases, the J end by 3 bases, with 11 bases between. CDR3 amino acids: CASGESNYEQYF. The CDR3 bases are TGTGCCAGCGGAGAATCAAACTACGAGCAGTACTTC.

The V gene is TRBV5-1, the J gene TRBJ2-2, with 7 positions matching TRBD2. Germline V lookup: CDR1 SGHRS, CDR2 YFSETQ. V gave up 2 bases and J gave up 7 bases; unmatched junction bases: 20. The CDR3 contains 19 residues. The CDR3 coding sequence is TGCGCCAGCAGCTTAGGCATCCTCGTTGGACGGGGGAGGGACGGGGAGCTGTTTTTT. This translates into CASSLGILVGRGRDGELFF.

This rearrangement joins TRBV7-6 to TRBJ2-7; 7 bases align to TRBD1. From germline, CDR1 is SGHVS and CDR2 FNYEAQ. The CDR3 totals 14 residues. V lost 0 bases and J lost 3; bases outside the gene matches: 2. The CDR3 nucleotides read TGTGCCAGCAGCTTAGCCAGGACAGGCTACGAGCAGTACTTC. Its translation: CASSLARTGYEQYF.

This clone was picked up one time. V and J are TRBV6-5 and TRBJ1-5; maybe TRBD1 (5 bases). From germline, CDR1 is MNHEY and CDR2 SVGAGI. Trimming took 0 bases from V and 7 from J, leaving 13 bases between them. This CDR3 has 15 amino acids. DNA for the CDR3: TGTGCCAGCAGTTACTCGGCAGGGAAGGGCCAGCCCCAGCATTTT. Amino acid sequence: CASSYSAGKGQPQHF.

The chain employs TRBV29-1 and TRBJ1-2; D is unclear. With 6 bases removed from V and 4 bases from J, the gap between germline ends came to 15 bases. The germline gives CDR1 SQVTM, CDR2 ANQGSEA. The CDR3 is 13 residues long. CDR3: CSVLGYSGYGYTF. Here the CDR3 DNA reads TGCAGCGTCCTTGGATATTCGGGCTATGGCTACACCTTC.

The chain recombines TRBV6-6 with TRBJ1-1; D is unclear. Per the germline V gene, CDR1 is MNHNY and CDR2 is SVGAGI (reference sequence). There are 12 residues in the CDR3. Trimming cost V 6 bases and J 4 bases, with 9 bases left between them. The CDR3 DNA reads TGTGCCAGCAGACTACACGGCACTGAAGCTTTCTTT. Its protein product is CASRLHGTEAFF.

This chain joins TRBV6-5 and TRBJ2-7, with 10 bases matching TRBD2. Per germline, CDR1 MNHEY and CDR2 SVGAGI. The junction had 0 bases not matched to a gene; V was cut back by 4 bases and J by 0 bases. The CDR3 length is 14 residues. The CDR3 protein is CASSLAGGSYEQYF. The CDR3 DNA follows: TGTGCCAGCAGTTTAGCGGGGGGCTCCTACGAGCAGTACTTC.

V usage is TRBV6-5 and J usage is TRBJ1-2; the D is unclear. Germline assignment: CDR1 MNHEY and CDR2 SVGAGI. This CDR3 has 14 residues. V gave up 0 bases and J gave up 4 bases, with 9 bases separating them. CDR3 bases: TGTGCCAGCAGTTACTCCGGGGTGACCTATGGCTACACCTTC. It yields the protein CASSYSGVTYGYTF.

The chain is built from TRBV14 and TRBJ1-6, with TRBD1 matching 7 bases. The CDR3 length is 16 residues. Trimming cost V 2 bases and J 1 base; bases outside gene matches: 2. In germline, CDR1 is SGHDN, CDR2 FVKESK. The CDR3 DNA follows: TGTGCCAGCAGCCAAAACAGGGGTTCCTATAATTCACCCCTCCACTTT. Translation: CASSQNRGSYNSPLHF.

This clone appeared a single time. The chain couples TRBV30 to TRBJ2-3, with 8 bases identical to TRBD2. Trimming removed 2 bases from V and 5 bases from J; junction bases left unmatched: 3. This CDR3 contains 13 residues. The germline V gene has CDR1 GTSNPN and CDR2 SVGIG (reference sequence). The CDR3 here is CAWSKSGGDTQYF. CDR3 bases: TGTGCCTGGAGTAAAAGCGGGGGAGATACGCAGTATTTT.

The chain employs TRBV10-1 and TRBJ2-3; D may be TRBD1 (5 bases). This CDR3 has 13 residues. The germline CDR1 and CDR2 sequences are WNHNN and SYGVQD (reference sequence). V was pared by 4 bases and J by 2 bases, with 7 bases between. The CDR3: CASSVQATDTQYF. CDR3 DNA sequence: TGCGCCAGCAGTGTACAGGCCACAGATACGCAGTATTTT.

V and J are TRBV28 and TRBJ1-5; D ambiguous. Germline assignment: CDR1 MDHEN and CDR2 SYDVKM. V lost 2 bases and J 0 bases, leaving 8 bases between the germline ends. The CDR3 covers 15 residues. CDR3 protein: CASSLVSNSNQPQHF. The CDR3 DNA is TGTGCCAGCAGTTTAGTTTCAAATAGCAATCAGCCCCAGCATTTT.

This clone was seen only once. This chain uses TRBV5-5 with TRBJ1-5; 11 bases are shared with TRBD1. The junction had 5 bases not matched to a gene; V was cut back by 1 base and J by 5 bases. The germline V gene has CDR1 SGHKS and CDR2 YYEKEE (reference sequence). CDR3 length: 16 residues. This CDR3 reads CASSLRTGGHDQPQHF. In nucleotides, the CDR3 is TGTGCCAGCAGCTTGAGGACAGGGGGCCACGATCAGCCCCAGCATTTT.

V usage is TRBV18 and J usage is TRBJ1-1; 7 nucleotides match TRBD1. Trimming took 7 bases from V and 4 from J; bases not matched to a gene: 9. Per the germline V gene, CDR1 is KGHSH and CDR2 is LQKENI. CDR3 length: 14 residues. The CDR3, as DNA: TGTGCCAGCTTATCAGGGGGTTCGGCCACTGAAGCTTTCTTT. Translating gives CASLSGGSATEAFF.

The J gene is TRBJ2-3, the V gene TRBV6-5; D is uncertain. V was trimmed by 8 bases and J by 6 bases, leaving 12 bases between them. Per the germline V gene, CDR1 is MNHEY and CDR2 is SVGAGI. This CDR3 spans 12 amino acids. The CDR3 DNA reads as TGTGCCAGCCGCGCCGGGTTCGATACGCAGTATTTT. Translation: CASRAGFDTQYF.